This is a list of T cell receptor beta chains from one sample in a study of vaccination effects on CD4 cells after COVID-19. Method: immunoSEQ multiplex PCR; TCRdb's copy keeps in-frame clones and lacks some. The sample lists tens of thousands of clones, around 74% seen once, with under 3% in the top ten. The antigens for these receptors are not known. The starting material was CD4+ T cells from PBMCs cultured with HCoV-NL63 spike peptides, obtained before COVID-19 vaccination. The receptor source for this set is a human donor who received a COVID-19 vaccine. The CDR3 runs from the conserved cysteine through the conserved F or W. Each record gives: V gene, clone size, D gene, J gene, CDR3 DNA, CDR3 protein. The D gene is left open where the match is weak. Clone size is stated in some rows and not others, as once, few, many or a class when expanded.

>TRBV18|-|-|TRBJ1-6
TGTGCCAGCTCACCCACGGACAGCCGGAATTCACCCCTCCACTTT
CASSPTDSRNSPLHF
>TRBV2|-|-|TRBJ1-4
TGTGCCAGCAGTGAATTACGGCAGGGAGGGGAAAAACTGTTTTTT
CASSELRQGGEKLFF
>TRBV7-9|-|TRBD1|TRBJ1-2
TGTGCCAGCAGCTTAGCCCAAGGACAGGGGCAGAGGTACACCTTC
CASSLAQGQGQRYTF
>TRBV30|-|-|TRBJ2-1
TGTGCCTGGAGTGCTGGACTGGTGCCTGGCGAGCAGTTCTTC
CAWSAGLVPGEQFF
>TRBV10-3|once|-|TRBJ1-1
TGTGCCATCAGTGAGTCGAACGCCATGAACACTGAAGCTTTCTTT
CAISESNAMNTEAFF
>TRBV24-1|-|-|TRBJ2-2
TGTGCCACCAGTGATTTAATGGGCACCGGGGAGCTGTTTTTT
CATSDLMGTGELFF
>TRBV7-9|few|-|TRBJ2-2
TGTGCCAGCAGCTTAGCTGGGGGATTTTGGACCGGGGAGCTGTTTTTT
CASSLAGGFWTGELFF
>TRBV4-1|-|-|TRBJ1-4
TGCGCCAGCAGCCAATTGGGGGGGCTCTGGGAAAAACTGTTTTTT
CASSQLGGLWEKLFF
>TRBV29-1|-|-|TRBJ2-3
TGCAGCGTTGAAGATCGGCTAGCCACAGATACGCAGTATTTT
CSVEDRLATDTQYF
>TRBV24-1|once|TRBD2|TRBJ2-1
TGTGCCACCAGTGATTCCACGACTAGCGGGTACTACAATGAGCAGTTCTTC
CATSDSTTSGYYNEQFF
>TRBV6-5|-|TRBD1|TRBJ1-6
TGTGCCAGCAGGACCAGGGGGTCTAATTCACCCCTCCACTTT
CASRTRGSNSPLHF
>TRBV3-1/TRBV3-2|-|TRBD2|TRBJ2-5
TGTGCCAGCAGCCTGGGGACTAGCGGGGGGGAGGAGACCCAGTACTTC
CASSLGTSGGEETQYF
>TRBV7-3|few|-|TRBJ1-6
TGTGCCAGCAGCACGCAGGGTCTGGGTTCACCCCTCCACTTT
CASSTQGLGSPLHF
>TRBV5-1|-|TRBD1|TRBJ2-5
TGCGCCAGCAGTTGGAGCGGACAGGGAGGCTCAGAGACCCAGTACTTC
CASSWSGQGGSETQYF
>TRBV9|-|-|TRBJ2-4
TGTGCCAGCAGCTCCGGTTCTCAGGGGATACTAGCCAAAAACATTCAGTACTTC
CASSSGSQGILAKNIQYF
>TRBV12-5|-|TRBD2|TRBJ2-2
TGTGCTAGTGGTTTGGCGACAACTAGCGGGGGGGCCGCCGGGGAGCTGTTTTTT
CASGLATTSGGAAGELFF
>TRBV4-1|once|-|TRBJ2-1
TGCGCCAGCAGCCCAAGGCCCGAGGGGAACTACAATGAGCAGTTCTTC
CASSPRPEGNYNEQFF